A single TCR beta chain is shown here with its context. A Seattle source enrolled patients during active infection and followed them longitudinally. The CDR3 length is 13 residues. Germline CDR1 and CDR2: MNHEY and SVGAGI. Trimming shortened V by 3 bases and J by 0 bases, and 3 bases separated the two germline ends. This specimen comes from a study of blood T cell repertoires in COVID-19. Looking at the study overall: Donors in the United States, Italy and Spain gave samples during acute or convalescent COVID-19. Nucleic acid was either cDNA or gDNA, and it came from T cells, B-cell-depleted T cells, or PBMCs.

Data came from immunoSEQ multiplex PCR; TCRdb stores just in-frame clones and leaves some out. The sample carries roughly 570,000 clones, about 89% recorded once. V gene TRBV6-5 combines with J gene TRBJ2-1, with D hard to call. The specimen was peripheral blood. The source is a woman aged 45-60 years with COVID-19, enrolled during active disease. For the CDR3, the DNA is TGTGCCAGCAGTTATCTCTCCTACAATGAGCAGTTCTTC. Residues: CASSYLSYNEQFF.